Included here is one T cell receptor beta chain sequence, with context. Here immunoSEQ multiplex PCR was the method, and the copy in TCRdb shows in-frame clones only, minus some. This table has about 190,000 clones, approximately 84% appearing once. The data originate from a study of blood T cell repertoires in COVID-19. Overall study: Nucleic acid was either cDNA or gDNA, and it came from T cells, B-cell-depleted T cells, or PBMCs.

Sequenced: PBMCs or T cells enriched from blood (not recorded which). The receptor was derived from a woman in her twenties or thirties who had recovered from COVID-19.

The DNA for the CDR3 is TGTGCCAGCCGGCGGCAAGAGACCCAGTACTTC. Amino acids: CASRRQETQYF. The chain recombines TRBV2 with TRBJ2-5; D unclear. The germline V gene has CDR1 SNHLY and CDR2 FYNNEI. This CDR3 is built from 11 residues. V was pared by 8 bases and J by 2 bases, with 6 bases between.